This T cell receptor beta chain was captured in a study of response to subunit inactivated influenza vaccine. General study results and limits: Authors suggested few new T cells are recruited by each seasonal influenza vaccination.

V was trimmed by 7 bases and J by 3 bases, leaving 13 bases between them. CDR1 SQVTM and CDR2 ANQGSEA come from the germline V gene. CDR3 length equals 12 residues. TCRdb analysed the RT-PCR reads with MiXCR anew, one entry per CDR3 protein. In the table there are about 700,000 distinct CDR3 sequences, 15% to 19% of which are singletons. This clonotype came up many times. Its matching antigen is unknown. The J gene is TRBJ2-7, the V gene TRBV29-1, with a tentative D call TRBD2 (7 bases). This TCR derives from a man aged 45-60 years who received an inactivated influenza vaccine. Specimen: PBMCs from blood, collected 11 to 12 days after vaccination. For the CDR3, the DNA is TGCAGCGCCGGAGGGGGGGTCTACGAGCAGTACTTC. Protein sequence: CSAGGGVYEQYF.